The 32 T cell receptor beta chains below were found in one sample sequenced in a study of blood T cells in healthy people across ages. The second PCR ran roughly 6 to 11 cycles with a sample-barcoded 5' primer and J-beta primers. TCRdb processed the 5' RACE reads anew with MiXCR; each CDR3 protein has one entry. The table has 1.5 million to 1.9 million distinct CDR3 sequences, 42% seen once; the top ten hold less than 5%. Sequencing used blood. The receptors here all came from a woman in her late teens or twenties in good health.

A word on this clonotype: An end of the junction does not agree with germline; a read error may underlie this. The chain combines TRBV12-3 or TRBV12-4 with TRBJ1-5, with unresolved D. This CDR3 contains 13 residues. The CDR3 region is CVSRPTMGSPQHF. In DNA, the CDR3 is TGTGTCAGCAGACCGACTATGGGGTCGCCCCAGCATTTT.

The sample holds many counts of this clonotype. This chain connects TRBV6-5 to TRBJ1-2, with D maybe TRBD1 (5 bases). This CDR3 has 13 amino acids. V was pared by 2 bases and J by 8 bases, with 12 bases between. The germline V gene encodes CDR1 MNHEY and CDR2 SVGAGI. DNA for the CDR3: TGTGCCAGCAGTTACGGACCAGGGAAAGGCTACACCTTC. The encoded protein is CASSYGPGKGYTF.

Comment on this clonotype: Sequence at one end of the junction differs from germline and may be a read error. The rearrangement links TRBV27 to TRBJ1-1; D perhaps matches TRBD1 (5 bases). Germline V gene data show CDR1 as MNHEY and CDR2 as SMNVEV (reference sequence). The CDR3 totals 13 residues. The CDR3 spells CASSPRVATEAFF. CDR3 bases: TGCGCCAGCAGCCCCAGGGTAGCCACTGAAGCTTTCTTT.

This chain links TRBV3-1 with TRBJ2-3, with 12 positions matching TRBD2. The germline gives CDR1 LGHDT, CDR2 YNNKEL (reference sequence). The CDR3 length is 16 residues. J lost 6 bases, V lost 4 bases, and 8 bases had no gene match. Here the CDR3 DNA reads TGTGCCAGCAGCCCCTTACTAGCGGGGGGACCCGATACGCAGTATTTT. This encodes CASSPLLAGGPDTQYF.

The chain joins TRBV6-6 to TRBJ1-5; D is unclear. V was trimmed by 6 bases and J by 7 bases, leaving 13 bases between them. Germline V gene lookup returns CDR1 MNHNY and CDR2 SVGAGI (reference sequence). CDR3 length: 13 residues. Here the CDR3 reads CASSKGEPQPQHF. In nucleotides, the CDR3 is TGTGCCAGCAGCAAGGGCGAACCCCAGCCCCAGCATTTT.

The chain joins TRBV7-2 to TRBJ2-1; 8 bases are a match to TRBD1. The DNA end lines up better with TRBJ2-7; the J call may be wrong. In germline, CDR1 is SGHTA, CDR2 FQGNSA. This CDR3 contains 13 residues. The DNA of the CDR3 is TGTGCCAGCAGCTGGGGACAGGTCAATGAGCAGTACTTC. Encoded protein: CASSWGQVNEQYF.

V gene TRBV12-3 or TRBV12-4 combines with J gene TRBJ1-2, with 8 bases identical to TRBD1. Trimming removed 4 bases from V and 3 bases from J; junction bases left unmatched: 13. The CDR3 runs 17 residues. The CDR3 spells CASSSTYRGRGDYGYTF. The DNA for the CDR3 is TGTGCCAGCAGTTCGACGTACAGGGGGAGAGGGGACTATGGCTACACCTTC.

Comments on this clonotype: Germline is not matched at one junction end, which may reflect a read error. For the CDR3, the DNA is TGTGCCAACAGCTTAGGCCACCACGGGGGCGAGCAGTACTTC. It specifies CANSLGHHGGEQYF. The chain combines TRBV7-9 with TRBJ2-7, with a weak D call TRBD2 (6 bases). The V gene's germline CDR1 is SEHNR and CDR2 FQNEAQ (reference sequence). This CDR3 region has 14 residues.

V usage is TRBV15 and J usage is TRBJ2-2; D not resolved. V dropped 5 bases and J dropped 7 bases, with 14 bases sitting between them. This CDR3 contains 14 residues. Looked up from germline, CDR1 is LNHNV and CDR2 is YYDKDF (reference sequence). CDR3 coding DNA: TGTGCCACCAGCCGTATATCGCGGAGCGGGGAGCTGTTTTTT. This sequence encodes CATSRISRSGELFF.

The chain couples TRBV14 to TRBJ1-6; D ambiguous. This CDR3 region has 15 residues. V was shortened by 0 bases and J by 7 bases, with 10 bases between the two germline ends. Germline values: CDR1 SGHDN, CDR2 FVKESK. The CDR3 bases are TGTGCCAGCAGCCAAGAAAGGCCATTCAATTCACCCCTCCACTTT. Protein product: CASSQERPFNSPLHF.

This clonotype was recorded a few times. The chain employs TRBV14 and TRBJ2-3; D is ambiguous. CDR1 and CDR2 from the germline V gene are SGHDN and FVKESK. Trimming removed 0 bases at V and 0 bases at J, with 7 bases between. The CDR3 has 15 amino acids. For the CDR3, the DNA is TGTGCCAGCAGCCAAGAGCAGATAAGCACAGATACGCAGTATTTT. Translated: CASSQEQISTDTQYF.

This chain uses TRBV27 with TRBJ1-5, with TRBD1 as a possible D gene (6 bases). CDR1 MNHEY and CDR2 SMNVEV come from the germline V gene (reference sequence). The CDR3 is made up of 12 amino acids. V dropped 8 bases and J dropped 3 bases, with 8 bases sitting between them. CDR3 coding DNA: TGTGCCAGCGGACAGAACAATCAGCCCCAGCATTTT. Amino acids: CASGQNNQPQHF.

A few counts support this clonotype. The chain joins TRBV20-1 to TRBJ2-1, with 13 nucleotides matching TRBD2. This CDR3 contains 16 residues. The trim removed 2 bases at V and 3 bases at J, leaving 4 bases unmatched. Germline V gene sequence: CDR1 DFQATT, CDR2 SNEGSKA (reference sequence). The CDR3 here is CSARTGTSGVYNEQFF. CDR3 sequence (DNA): TGCAGTGCTAGAACCGGGACTAGCGGGGTCTACAATGAGCAGTTCTTC.

In this sample, this clonotype turned up a few times. The V and J genes are TRBV7-9 and TRBJ1-1, with unresolved D. From germline, CDR1 is SEHNR and CDR2 FQNEAQ (reference sequence). V lost 7 bases to trimming and J lost 0 bases, with 9 bases between them. The CDR3 runs 13 residues. CDR3 sequence: CASTTTLNTEAFF. The CDR3 DNA reads TGTGCCAGCACAACGACGTTGAACACTGAAGCTTTCTTT. Using reference TRBV7-9 and TRBJ1-1 for the parts outside the CDR3, the full variable domain is DTGVSQNPRHKITKRGQNVTFRCDPISEHNRLYWYRQTLGQGPEFLTYFQNEAQLEKSRLLSDRFSAERPKGSFSTLEIQRTEQGDSAMYLCASTTTLNTEAFFGQGTRLTVV.

The V gene is TRBV29-1, the J gene TRBJ1-4; D is unresolved. V was cut by 5 bases and J by 8 bases, with 15 bases left in between. This CDR3 is 13 amino acids long. Germline V CDR1 and CDR2: SQVTM, ANQGSEA. The CDR3 reads CSVLFGHGEKLFF. The DNA for the CDR3 is TGCAGCGTTCTATTTGGGCATGGGGAAAAACTGTTTTTT.

This clonotype has more than one count but fewer than ten. This chain joins TRBV27 and TRBJ2-3, with D possibly matching TRBD2 (6 bases). The V gene lost 6 bases and the J gene lost 7 bases, with 17 bases spanning the gap. This CDR3 comprises 14 residues. Germline values: CDR1 MNHEY, CDR2 SMNVEV (reference sequence). CDR3 sequence reads: CASSSSGPANTQYF. CDR3 nucleotides: TGTGCCAGCAGCAGTAGCGGCCCCGCAAATACGCAGTATTTT.

The rearrangement links TRBV4-3 to TRBJ1-1, with D maybe TRBD1 (5 bases). CDR1 and CDR2 from the germline V gene are LGHNA and YSLEER. The V gene lost 0 bases and the J gene lost 5 bases, with 13 bases spanning the gap. The CDR3 runs to 15 residues. The CDR3 region has the DNA TGCGCCAGCAGCCAAGATCACGGGGGTCGGACTGAAGCTTTCTTT. Protein sequence: CASSQDHGGRTEAFF.

This clonotype was found a few times. The chain joins TRBV10-3 to TRBJ1-2; 9 nucleotides align to TRBD1. V was clipped by 1 base and J by 5 bases; unmatched bases: 8. The CDR3 spans 16 residues. Germline values: CDR1 ENHRY, CDR2 SYGVKD. The CDR3 loop reads CAISELTGGSAYGYTF. In DNA form, the CDR3 reads TGTGCCATCAGTGAGTTGACAGGGGGTTCTGCATATGGCTACACCTTC.

The chain joins TRBV11-2 to TRBJ2-3; D unclear. Trimming shortened V by 5 bases and J by 2 bases, and 8 bases separated the two germline ends. Germline V gene lookup returns CDR1 SGHAT and CDR2 FQNNGV. The length of the CDR3 is 13 residues. The CDR3 spells CASSHPATDTQYF. The CDR3, as DNA: TGTGCCAGCAGCCATCCTGCCACAGATACGCAGTATTTT.

The CDR3 DNA follows: TGTGCCAGCAGCCAAGATTACCTAGCGGGGGTTTACAATGAGCAGTACTTC. Its translation: CASSQDYLAGVYNEQYF. The chain recombines TRBV3-1 with TRBJ2-1, with TRBD2 matching 10 bases. The J call may be faulty, since TRBJ2-7 better matches the DNA end. This CDR3 has 17 residues. CDR1 and CDR2 (germline): LGHDT, YNNKEL (reference sequence).

This clonotype came up many times. V is TRBV7-2 and J is TRBJ2-3; no reliable D call. Germline assignment: CDR1 SGHTA and CDR2 FQGNSA. V was pared by 6 bases and J by 4 bases, with 8 bases between. This CDR3 is 12 amino acids long. The CDR3 sequence: CASSPGADTQYF. In nucleotides, the CDR3 is TGTGCCAGCAGTCCTGGAGCAGATACGCAGTATTTT.

Comment on this clonotype: At one end the junction does not follow the germline gene, possibly because of a read error. The chain joins TRBV9 to TRBJ1-2; D gene uncertain. Germline V gene lookup returns CDR1 SGDLS and CDR2 YYNGEE. This CDR3 comprises 16 residues. The DNA for the CDR3 is TGTGCCAGCAGCGTAGACCCAAATGACGGTGGCTATGGCTGCACCTTC. It translates to CASSVDPNDGGYGCTF.

The chain couples TRBV6-2 or TRBV6-3 to TRBJ2-5; 8 nucleotides match TRBD2. V gave up 5 bases and J gave up 1 base; unmatched junction bases: 3. CDR3 size: 14 residues. CDR1 is MNHEY and CDR2 is SVGEGT in the germline V gene. As DNA, the CDR3 is TGTGCCAGCAGTCGCGGGACTAGCCAAGAGACCCAGTACTTC. Residues: CASSRGTSQETQYF.

This clonotype has only a few counts. The chain links TRBV11-2 to TRBJ1-1; perhaps TRBD1 as D (5 bases). CDR3 length: 12 residues. V dropped 2 bases and J dropped 6 bases, with 7 bases sitting between them. CDR1 and CDR2 from the germline V gene are SGHAT and FQNNGV. The CDR3 DNA reads TGTGCCAGCAGCTTATGGGGGTCTGAAGCTTTCTTT. It encodes CASSLWGSEAFF.

The chain uses TRBV6-1 and TRBJ2-7; D is tentatively TRBD1 or TRBD2 (5 bases each). Trimming shortened V by 5 bases and J by 7 bases, and 33 bases separated the two germline ends. Germline V gene sequence: CDR1 MNHNS, CDR2 SASEGT. The CDR3 covers 19 residues. The CDR3 reads CASSPRFPSGTGIENEQYF. Written as DNA, the CDR3 is TGTGCCAGCAGTCCGAGATTCCCCTCCGGGACCGGGATTGAGAATGAGCAGTACTTC.

This clonotype turned up a few times. V is TRBV12-3 or TRBV12-4 and J is TRBJ1-4; the D is unclear. V was shortened by 7 bases and J by 4 bases, with 19 bases between the two germline ends. The CDR3 extends over 16 amino acids. Here the CDR3 reads CASTSGGAGGNEKLFF. For the CDR3, the DNA is TGTGCCAGCACCTCGGGAGGTGCGGGTGGTAATGAAAAACTGTTTTTT.

The chain couples TRBV2 to TRBJ1-1, with 10 bases identical to TRBD1. The CDR3 spans 15 residues. Germline V gene sequence: CDR1 SNHLY, CDR2 FYNNEI. With V trimmed by 2 bases and J by 5 bases, 5 bases remained unmatched. This chain's CDR3 is CASSELDRGSTEAFF. The DNA for the CDR3 is TGTGCCAGCAGTGAATTGGACAGGGGGTCTACTGAAGCTTTCTTT.

A word on this clonotype: A read error may produce the germline difference seen at one junction end. J is TRBJ2-3 and V is TRBV28; TRBD2 might be the D (6 bases). This CDR3 contains 15 residues. CDR1 MDHEN and CDR2 SYDVKM come from the germline V gene. This CDR3 is CASILSGARADTQYF. In DNA, the CDR3 is TGCGCCAGCATCCTCTCGGGAGCGCGAGCAGATACGCAGTATTTT. Variable domain in full (rest from reference TRBV28 and TRBJ2-3): DVKVTQSSRYLVKRTGEKVFLECVQDMDHENMFWYRQDPGLGLRLIYFSYDVKMKEKGDIPEGYSVSREKKERFSLILESASTNQTSMYLCASILSGARADTQYFGPGTRLTVL.

Only a few counts were recorded for this clonotype. V usage is TRBV20-1 and J usage is TRBJ2-3; 7 bases are shared with TRBD2. The V gene end was trimmed by 7 bases and the J gene end by 0 bases; junction bases not matched to a gene: 7. This CDR3 is 14 amino acids long. The germline V gene encodes CDR1 DFQATT and CDR2 SNEGSKA (reference sequence). In DNA form, the CDR3 reads TGCAGTGTCCAACAGCGGGGTAGCACAGATACGCAGTATTTT. Residues: CSVQQRGSTDTQYF.

This chain links TRBV7-8 with TRBJ1-5, with 9 bases fitting TRBD1. After removal of 5 bases from V and 6 bases from J, the junction contained 5 bases not matched to a gene. Looked up from germline, CDR1 is SGHVS and CDR2 is FQNEAQ. The CDR3 contains 14 residues. This CDR3 is CASSPDRGIQPQHF. Written as DNA, the CDR3 is TGTGCCAGCAGCCCCGACAGGGGGATTCAGCCCCAGCATTTT.

This clonotype has a handful of counts. The chain recombines TRBV18 with TRBJ2-3; D unclear. This CDR3 comprises 13 residues. Germline-derived CDR1 and CDR2 are KGHSH and LQKENI. Trimming took 8 bases from V and 5 from J, leaving 14 bases between them. DNA for the CDR3: TGTGCCAGCAGCCCTATCGTTGGAGATACGCAGTATTTT. Residues: CASSPIVGDTQYF.

This clonotype has just a few counts. The chain joins TRBV7-2 to TRBJ1-1; the D gene is possibly TRBD1 (5 bases). Germline V gene data show CDR1 as SGHTA and CDR2 as FQGNSA. The ends were cut back, 3 bases at V and 7 bases at J, with 9 bases in the middle. The CDR3 totals 12 residues. CDR3 region: CASSFRGGEAFF. CDR3 bases: TGTGCCAGCAGCTTCCGGGGGGGTGAAGCTTTCTTT.